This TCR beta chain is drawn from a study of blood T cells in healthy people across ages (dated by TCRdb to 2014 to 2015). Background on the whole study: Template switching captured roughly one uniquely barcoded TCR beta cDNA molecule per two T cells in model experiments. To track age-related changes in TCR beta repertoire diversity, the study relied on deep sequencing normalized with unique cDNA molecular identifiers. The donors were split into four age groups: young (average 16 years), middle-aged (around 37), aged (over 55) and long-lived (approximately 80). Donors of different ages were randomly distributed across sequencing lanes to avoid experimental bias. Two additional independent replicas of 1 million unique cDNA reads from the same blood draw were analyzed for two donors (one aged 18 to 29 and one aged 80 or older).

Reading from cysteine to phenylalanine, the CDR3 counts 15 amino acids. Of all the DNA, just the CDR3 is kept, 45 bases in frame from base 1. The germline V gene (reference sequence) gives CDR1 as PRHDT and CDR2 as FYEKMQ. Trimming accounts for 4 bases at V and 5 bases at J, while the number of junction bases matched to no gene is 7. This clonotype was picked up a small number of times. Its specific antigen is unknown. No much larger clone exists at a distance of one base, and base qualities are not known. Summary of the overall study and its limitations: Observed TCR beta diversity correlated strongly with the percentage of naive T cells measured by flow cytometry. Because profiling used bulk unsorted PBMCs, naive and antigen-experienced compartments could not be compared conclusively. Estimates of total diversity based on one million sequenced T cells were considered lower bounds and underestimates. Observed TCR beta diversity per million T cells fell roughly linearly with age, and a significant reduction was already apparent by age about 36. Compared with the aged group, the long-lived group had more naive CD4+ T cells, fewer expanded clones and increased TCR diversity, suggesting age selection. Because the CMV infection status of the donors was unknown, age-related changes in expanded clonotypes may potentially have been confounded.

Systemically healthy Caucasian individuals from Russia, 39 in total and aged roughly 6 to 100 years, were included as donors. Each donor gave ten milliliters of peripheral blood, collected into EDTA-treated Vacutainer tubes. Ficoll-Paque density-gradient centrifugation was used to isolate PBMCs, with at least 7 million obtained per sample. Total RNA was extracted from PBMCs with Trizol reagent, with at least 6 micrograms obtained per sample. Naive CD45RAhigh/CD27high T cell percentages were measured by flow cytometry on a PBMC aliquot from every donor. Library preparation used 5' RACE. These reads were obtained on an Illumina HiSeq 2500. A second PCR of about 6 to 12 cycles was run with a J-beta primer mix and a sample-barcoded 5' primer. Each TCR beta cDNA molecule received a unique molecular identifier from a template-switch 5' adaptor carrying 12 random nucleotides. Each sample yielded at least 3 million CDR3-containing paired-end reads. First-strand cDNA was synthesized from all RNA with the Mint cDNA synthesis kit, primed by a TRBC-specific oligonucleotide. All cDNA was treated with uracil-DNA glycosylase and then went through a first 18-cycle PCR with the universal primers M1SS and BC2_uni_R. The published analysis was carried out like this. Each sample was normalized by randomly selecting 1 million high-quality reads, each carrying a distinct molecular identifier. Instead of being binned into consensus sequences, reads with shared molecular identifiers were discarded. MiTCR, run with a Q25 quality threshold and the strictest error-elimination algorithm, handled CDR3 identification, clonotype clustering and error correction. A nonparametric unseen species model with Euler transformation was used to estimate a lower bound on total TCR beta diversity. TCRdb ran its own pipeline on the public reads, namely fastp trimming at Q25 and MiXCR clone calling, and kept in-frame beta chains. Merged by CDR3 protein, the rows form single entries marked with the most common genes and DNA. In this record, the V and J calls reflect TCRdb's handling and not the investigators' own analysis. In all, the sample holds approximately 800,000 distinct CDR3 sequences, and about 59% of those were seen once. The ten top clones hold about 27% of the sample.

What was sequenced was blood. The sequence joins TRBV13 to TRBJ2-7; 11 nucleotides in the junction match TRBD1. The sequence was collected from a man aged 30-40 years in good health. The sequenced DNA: TGTGCCAGCAGCTCAAGGACAGGGGGCAACAACGAGCAGTACTTC. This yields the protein CASSSRTGGNNEQYF.